This T cell receptor (beta chain) came from a study of shared clonotypes between healthy human individuals. Only in-frame clones appear in the TCRdb table, and some are missing; sequencing was by immunoSEQ multiplex PCR. The sample records 490,000 or so clones, 79% being singletons. In its sample, this clone was seen once. The CDR3 runs to 16 residues. From germline, CDR1 is MDHEN and CDR2 SYDVKM. Trimming cost V 5 bases and J 0 bases; bases outside gene matches: 9. V usage is TRBV28 and J usage is TRBJ2-7; 8 bases agree with TRBD1. Sequencing was carried out using PBMCs. This TCR derives from a woman between 40 and 50 years old in good health. Some clones in this sample may be carry-over from other donors' samples. In DNA, the CDR3 is TGTGCCAGCAGTATGGGACAGGCCGTTCCCTCCTACGAGCAGTACTTC. This encodes CASSMGQAVPSYEQYF.